These T cell receptor beta chains were read from a single sample in a study of blood T cell repertoires in COVID-19. The method was immunoSEQ multiplex PCR; TCRdb's version includes in-frame clones alone and lacks a portion of them. The table records fewer than 350,000 clones, about 89% of them present only once. Specimen: peripheral blood. The receptors derive from a woman between 45 and 60 years old who had recovered from COVID-19. Each CDR3 is given with its conserved first and last residue. D genes are given only for firm matches. Clone size is not always given. Where it is, it says once, few, many or a class for expanded clones.

TRBD1 | TRBJ2-5 | . | TRBV6-5 | TGTGCCAGCAGTTACTCGGGACAGGGGTTTAAAGAGACCCAGTACTTC | CASSYSGQGFKETQYF
TRBD2 | TRBJ2-1 | . | TRBV7-2 | TGTGCCACCACCGGGGGGAACTCCTACAATGAGCAGTTCTTC | CATTGGNSYNEQFF
TRBD1 | TRBJ1-2 | . | TRBV29-1 | TGCAGCGTCGGATCACTACAGGGGAACTATGGCTACACCTTC | CSVGSLQGNYGYTF
TRBD2 | TRBJ2-7 | . | TRBV5-1 | TGCGCCAGCAGACTGGAGACTAGCGGGTCTGAGCAGTACTTC | CASRLETSGSEQYF
TRBD1 | TRBJ2-2 | few | TRBV10-3 | TGTGCCATCAGAAAGGGGACAGCGAACACCGGGGAGCTGTTTTTT | CAIRKGTANTGELFF
TRBD1 | TRBJ2-5 | few | TRBV4-2 | TGTGCCAGCAGCCCCGGACAGGGGGGAGAGACCCAGTACTTC | CASSPGQGGETQYF
. | TRBJ2-3 | . | TRBV9 | TGTGCCAGCAGCGTAGGGGCGGGGACCACAGATACGCAGTATTTT | CASSVGAGTTDTQYF
. | TRBJ2-3 | . | TRBV3-1/TRBV3-2 | TGTGCCAGCAGCCACTACGCCTCCCGGTTGGCCAGGGCCACAGATACGCAGTATTTT | CASSHYASRLARATDTQYF
TRBD2 | TRBJ2-2 | . | TRBV7-9 | TGTGCCAGCAGCTCGACTAGCGGGGGGCCCTCCACCGGGGAGCTGTTTTTT | CASSSTSGGPSTGELFF
TRBD2 | TRBJ2-1 | . | TRBV6-2/TRBV6-3 | TGTGCCAGCAGTTCAAATCTAGCGGAAGCATACAATGAGCAGTTCTTC | CASSSNLAEAYNEQFF
. | TRBJ1-1 | . | TRBV7-2 | TGTGCCAGCAGCTCTGGAGTCGAAGCTTTCTTT | CASSSGVEAFF
TRBD1 | TRBJ2-7 | . | TRBV6-2/TRBV6-3 | TGTGCCAGCAGTACCACCCGACAGGGGGCGACCATCGAGCAGTACTTC | CASSTTRQGATIEQYF
TRBD2 | TRBJ2-3 | . | TRBV27 | TGTGCCAGCAGTTTATTGGCTAGCGGGAGTCGGCCGTATTTT | CASSLLASGSRPYF
TRBD2 | TRBJ2-1 | . | TRBV10-3 | TGTGCCATCAGGGAGATCGGGACTAGAGGGATAGCTGAGCAGTTCTTC | CAIREIGTRGIAEQFF
. | TRBJ2-1 | once | TRBV9 | TGTGCCAGCAGCGTCGCGGGGCGAACGCATTCCTACAATGAGCAGTTCTTC | CASSVAGRTHSYNEQFF
TRBD1 | TRBJ2-4 | . | TRBV19 | TGTGCCAGTAGTGCGGACAGGGTAATAAACATTCAGTACTTC | CASSADRVINIQYF
TRBD2 | TRBJ2-1 | . | TRBV4-2 | TGTGCCAGCAGCCAAGATCTGGCGGGAGGGGGGTATGAGCAGTTCTTC | CASSQDLAGGGYEQFF
. | TRBJ2-7 | . | TRBV14 | TGTGCCAGCAGCCAAGAGCAGGGCACCGAGCAGTACTTC | CASSQEQGTEQYF
TRBD1 | TRBJ2-2 | . | TRBV2 | TGTGCCAGCAGTGAGGTGGGGACAGGGAAGGACGGGGAGCTGTTTTTT | CASSEVGTGKDGELFF
. | TRBJ2-5 | once | TRBV9 | TGTGCCAGCAGCACCTCTTCCGGGTGGCGGGAGACCCAGTACTTC | CASSTSSGWRETQYF
TRBD2 | TRBJ2-5 | . | TRBV5-5 | TGTGCCAGCAGCTTGGCCCTTCGAGCGGGGGGCCCGGAGACCCAGTACTTC | CASSLALRAGGPETQYF
TRBD2 | TRBJ2-3 | . | TRBV11-2 | TGTGCCAGCAGCCGACTAGCGGGAGGGCCTACAGATACGCAGTATTTT | CASSRLAGGPTDTQYF
. | TRBJ2-1 | . | TRBV27 | TGTGCCAGCAGTTTCCGTAAAGGGACTGAGTTCTTC | CASSFRKGTEFF
. | TRBJ2-1 | . | TRBV7-3 | TGTGCCAGCAGCTTAGGTGACACAGAGCAGTTCTTC | CASSLGDTEQFF
. | TRBJ2-7 | . | TRBV14 | TGTGCCAGCAGCCAAGTTACAGAACTGTACTTC | CASSQVTELYF
TRBD2 | TRBJ2-7 | . | TRBV18 | TGTGCCAGCTCTCTAGCGGGAGGTGCCTATGACGAGCAGTACTTC | CASSLAGGAYDEQYF
. | TRBJ2-1 | . | TRBV7-6 | TGTGCCAGCAGCGCGGACATAAGCTCCTACAATGAGCAGTTCTTC | CASSADISSYNEQFF
TRBD1 | TRBJ2-7 | . | TRBV6-1 | TGTGCCAGCAGTGAAGCCGGGACAGGGCTCTACGAGCAGTACTTC | CASSEAGTGLYEQYF
. | TRBJ2-2 | . | TRBV6-2/TRBV6-3 | TGTGCCAGCAGTTTGGGGGCGGGCACCGGGGAGCTGTTTTTT | CASSLGAGTGELFF
. | TRBJ2-1 | . | TRBV27 | TGTGCCAGCAATTCCTACCGCGGGGCCTACAATGAGCAGTTCTTC | CASNSYRGAYNEQFF
TRBD2 | TRBJ2-2 | . | TRBV9 | TGTGCCAGCAGCGAGACTAGCGGGAAGCTCACCGGGGAGCTGTTTTTT | CASSETSGKLTGELFF
TRBD1 | TRBJ1-4 | . | TRBV6-5 | TGTGCCAGCAGACAGGACAGGGGGAACGTTCCCCTGTTTTTT | CASRQDRGNVPLFF
TRBD2 | TRBJ2-1 | . | TRBV4-2 | TGTGCCAGCAGCCCAAATAGCGGGGGGAGCTCCTACAATGAGCAGTTCTTC | CASSPNSGGSSYNEQFF
TRBD2 | TRBJ2-1 | . | TRBV7-3 | TGTGCCAGCAGCTCCTTAGCGGGAGGGCCCGATGAGCAGTTCTTC | CASSSLAGGPDEQFF
TRBD1 | TRBJ1-1 | . | TRBV18 | TGTGCCAGCTCAGGGACAGTGAACACTGAAGCTTTCTTT | CASSGTVNTEAFF
. | TRBJ2-1 | . | TRBV7-2 | TGTGCCAGCAGCTTAGAACAGGCCTACTCCTACAATGAGCAGTTCTTC | CASSLEQAYSYNEQFF
TRBD1 | TRBJ1-5 | . | TRBV10-2 | TGCGCCAGCAGTGACAGGGGGCCCAATCAGCCCCAGCATTTT | CASSDRGPNQPQHF
TRBD1 | TRBJ2-5 | . | TRBV7-9 | TGTGCCAGCCAGACAGGGGCTCTGGAGACCCAGTACTTC | CASQTGALETQYF
TRBD2 | TRBJ2-5 | . | TRBV5-6 | TGTGCCAGCCCCCTGGGGAGGGATGAAGAGACCCAGTACTTC | CASPLGRDEETQYF
TRBD1 | TRBJ2-1 | . | TRBV23-1 | TGCGCCAGCAGAGGACAGGGGGAAGGTGGTGAGCAGTTCTTC | CASRGQGEGGEQFF
TRBD1 | TRBJ1-5 | . | TRBV3-1/TRBV3-2 | TGTGCCAGCAGCCGTGGGACAGTTCTCAATCAGCCCCAGCATTTT | CASSRGTVLNQPQHF